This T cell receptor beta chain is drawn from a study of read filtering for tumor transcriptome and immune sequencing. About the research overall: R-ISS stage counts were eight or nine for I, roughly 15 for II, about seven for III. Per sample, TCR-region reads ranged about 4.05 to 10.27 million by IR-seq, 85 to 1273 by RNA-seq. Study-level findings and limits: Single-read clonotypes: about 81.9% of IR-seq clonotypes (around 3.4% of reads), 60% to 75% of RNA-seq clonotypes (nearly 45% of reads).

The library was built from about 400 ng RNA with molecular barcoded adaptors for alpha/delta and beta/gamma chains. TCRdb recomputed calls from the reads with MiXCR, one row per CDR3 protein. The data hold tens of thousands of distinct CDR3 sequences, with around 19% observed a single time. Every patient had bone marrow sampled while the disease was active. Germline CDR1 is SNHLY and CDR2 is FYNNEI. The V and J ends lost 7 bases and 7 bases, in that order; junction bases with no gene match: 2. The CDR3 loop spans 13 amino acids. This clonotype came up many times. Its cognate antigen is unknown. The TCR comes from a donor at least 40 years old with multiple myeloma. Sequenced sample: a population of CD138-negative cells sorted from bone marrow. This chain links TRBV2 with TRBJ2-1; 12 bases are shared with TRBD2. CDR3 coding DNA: TGTGCCAGCACTAGCGGGAGGGGTAATGAGCAGTTCTTC. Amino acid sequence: CASTSGRGNEQFF.